This TCR beta chain was profiled in a study of pediatric ulcerative colitis. General study findings and limits: A couple of rectal clonotypes were found only in ulcerative colitis patients, all of them.

This table comes from immunoSEQ multiplex PCR, and its TCRdb copy is limited to in-frame clones, with some not included. The sample lists 45,000 to 75,000 clones, over 80% occurring once. This clone appeared a single time. Its specificity is not known. CDR3 length equals 14 residues. Germline V gives CDR1 LNHDA, CDR2 SQIVND (reference sequence). J was trimmed by 2 bases and V by 5 bases; bases with no gene match: 4. This sequence joins TRBV19 and TRBJ2-7; TRBD1 matches at 9 bases. The receptor's source is a boy aged 5 to 17 who was a control in a study of pediatric ulcerative colitis. Input material: blood. CDR3 in DNA: TGTGCCAGTAGTTCCGGGACAGGGACCTACGAGCAGTACTTC. Residues: CASSSGTGTYEQYF.